The rows below give T cell receptor beta chains drawn from one sample of a study of T cell responses to AZD1222 COVID-19 vaccine. The assay was immunoSEQ multiplex PCR, and TCRdb's table has in-frame clones only and misses some. The data hold over 45,000 clones, with roughly 85% observed a single time. The sample here was peripheral blood, taken on day 0 of AZD1222 vaccination. Source of these receptors: an adult in good health. Both conserved end residues are part of each CDR3. A D gene is named only where the DNA matches it firmly. Where a row states a size, it is once, few, many or the class of an expanded clone; other rows omit it.

>TRBJ2-7|TRBV28|TRBD2|NA
TGTGCCACTACGGGACTAGCAATGTACGAGCAGTACTTC
CATTGLAMYEQYF
>TRBJ2-7|TRBV27|TRBD1|NA
TGTGCCAGCAGTCAACAAGGGACAGACTACGAGCAGTACTTC
CASSQQGTDYEQYF
>TRBJ1-2|TRBV5-1|NA|NA
TGCGCCAGCAGCTTGGTAGGGAACGATGGCTACACCTTC
CASSLVGNDGYTF
>TRBJ1-4|TRBV29-1|NA|NA
TGCAGCGTTCTGGGCGGGGGATCGGATGAAAAACTGTTTTTT
CSVLGGGSDEKLFF
>TRBJ2-1|TRBV19|TRBD2|NA
TGTGCCAGTAGTATTCCGGGACTAGCGGGAGGTTACAATGAGCAGTTCTTC
CASSIPGLAGGYNEQFF
>TRBJ1-2|TRBV7-9|TRBD1|NA
TGTGCCAGCAGCTCCGCGGGCAGGGGGAACTATGGCTACACCTTC
CASSSAGRGNYGYTF
>TRBJ1-6|TRBV6-1|NA|NA
TGTGCCAGCAGTGAAGTCTCGGGACATAGTAACTCACCCCTCCACTTT
CASSEVSGHSNSPLHF
>TRBJ2-5|TRBV10-3|NA|NA
TGTGCCATCAGTGAATCGCGAGAGACCCAGTACTTC
CAISESRETQYF
>TRBJ1-5|TRBV6-1|NA|NA
TGTGCCAGCAGTGAAGACCTCGGGGGGGCCACTGGCAATCAGCCCCAGCATTTT
CASSEDLGGATGNQPQHF
>TRBJ1-1|TRBV7-9|NA|NA
TGTGCCAGCAGCTTAGTGGGCCGCAGGGAAGGGAACACTGAAGCTTTCTTT
CASSLVGRREGNTEAFF
>TRBJ1-2|TRBV28|NA|NA
TGTGCCAGCAGTTTCCTACAGGCGCATGGCTACACCTTC
CASSFLQAHGYTF
>TRBJ1-5|TRBV28|NA|NA
TGTGCCAGCAGTTTAGGGAGTCGGGCAGGGCCGCCCCAGCATTTT
CASSLGSRAGPPQHF
>TRBJ1-1|TRBV28|NA|NA
TGTGCCAGCAGTTTACTTTGGGCCATGAACACTGAAGCTTTCTTT
CASSLLWAMNTEAFF
>TRBJ2-5|TRBV7-9|NA|NA
TGTGCCAGCAGCCCGCAGACAGAGACCCAGTACTTC
CASSPQTETQYF
>TRBJ1-2|TRBV2|NA|NA
TGTGCCAGCAGTGAGGCAGTCACTGGAGAGTTGGGCTACACCTTC
CASSEAVTGELGYTF
>TRBJ2-7|TRBV28|NA|NA
TGTGCCAGCTGTGTGGCCCTGCTAGGCGAGCAGTACTTC
CASCVALLGEQYF
>TRBJ1-1|TRBV7-8|TRBD1|NA
TGTGCCAGCAGCACAGGGGTGGGGATTTTGACTGAAGCTTTCTTT
CASSTGVGILTEAFF
>TRBJ1-5|TRBV3-1/TRBV3-2|NA|NA
TGTGCCAGCAGCCAAGGGGGTAATCAGCCCCAGCATTTT
CASSQGGNQPQHF
>TRBJ2-6|TRBV7-9|NA|NA
TGTGCCAGCGGGGGGGCCTCTGGGGCCAACGTCCTGACTTTC
CASGGASGANVLTF
>TRBJ1-6|TRBV29-1|TRBD1|NA
TGCAGCGAAAGGACAGGATTTTCACCCCTCCACTTT
CSERTGFSPLHF
>TRBJ2-3|TRBV5-4|NA|NA
TGTGCCAGCAGCTTGGGGCAGGGACGCACAGATACGCAGTATTTT
CASSLGQGRTDTQYF
>TRBJ2-2|TRBV13|TRBD1|NA
TGTGCCAGCAGCGACAGGGGCCGGGAGCTGTTTTTT
CASSDRGRELFF
>TRBJ2-1|TRBV27|TRBD1|NA
TGTGCCAGCAGTCCCACACTCCGGGACAGTAGCCTCAATGAGCAGTTCTTC
CASSPTLRDSSLNEQFF
>TRBJ1-5|TRBV9|NA|NA
TGTGCCAGCAGCGTAGACCCAGATAGCAATCAGCCCCAGCATTTT
CASSVDPDSNQPQHF
>TRBJ2-7|TRBV29-1|NA|NA
TGCAGCGTTGGCGTCTCAACCTACGAGCAGTACTTC
CSVGVSTYEQYF
>TRBJ2-7|TRBV20-1|NA|NA
TGCAGTGCTCGTAACTACGAGCAGTACTTC
CSARNYEQYF
>TRBJ1-3|TRBV16|NA|NA
TGTGCCAGCAGTTGGGGTTCCTCTGGAAACACCATATATTTT
CASSWGSSGNTIYF
>TRBJ2-7|TRBV11-3|TRBD2|NA
TGTGCCAGCAGCTCGTCGGGGGGGCTTGGCGAGCAGTACTTC
CASSSSGGLGEQYF
>TRBJ2-1|TRBV25-1|NA|NA
TGTGCCAGCAGTGTGGCAGGGTACAATGAGCAGTTCTTC
CASSVAGYNEQFF
>TRBJ2-5|TRBV2|NA|once
TGTGCCAGCAGTGGTGCGCGGGGTATCGAGACCCAGTACTTC
CASSGARGIETQYF
>TRBJ2-3|TRBV27|TRBD1|NA
TGTGCCAGCAGTTTAAGGTGGACAGGGAAAAAACATACGCAGTATTTT
CASSLRWTGKKHTQYF
>TRBJ1-4|TRBV9|NA|NA
TGTGCCAGCAGCGCGGGACGTCTCGGCAGGAATGAAAAACTGTTTTTT
CASSAGRLGRNEKLFF
>TRBJ2-7|TRBV28|NA|NA
TGTGCCAGCAACCCGAAAGGGGATGTAAGCTACGAGCAGTACTTC
CASNPKGDVSYEQYF
>TRBJ2-1|TRBV29-1|NA|NA
TGCAGCGTGGAGGAAGGTAGGGGGAGTCGAATTTACAATGAGCAGTTCTTC
CSVEEGRGSRIYNEQFF
>TRBJ2-7|TRBV18|NA|NA
TGTGCCAGCTCACCAAAAACAGGGTACTCCTACGAGCAGTACTTC
CASSPKTGYSYEQYF
>TRBJ1-5|TRBV19|TRBD1|NA
TGTGCCAGTAGGGACAGGGCGAGCAATCAGCCCCAGCATTTT
CASRDRASNQPQHF
>TRBJ2-3|TRBV19|NA|few
TGTGCCAGTAGTATCTTATCCGGTCTGGGCACAGATACGCAGTATTTT
CASSILSGLGTDTQYF
>TRBJ1-4|TRBV4-1|NA|NA
TGCGCCAGCAGCCCAAGGGTGGCTGGGGGCGATGAAAAACTGTTTTTT
CASSPRVAGGDEKLFF
>TRBJ2-6|TRBV5-1|TRBD1|NA
TGCGCCACCCGACAGGGGGCGGCTGGGGCCAACGTCCTGACTTTC
CATRQGAAGANVLTF
>TRBJ1-3|TRBV30|TRBD1|NA
TGTGCCTGGAGTGACTGGACAGGGGTCAACACCATATATTTT
CAWSDWTGVNTIYF
>TRBJ1-1|TRBV9|NA|NA
TGTGCCAGCAGCGTAGGTGGAGGAAGCCTTGTCCTGAACACTGAAGCTTTCTTT
CASSVGGGSLVLNTEAFF
>TRBJ1-1|TRBV28|TRBD1|NA
TGTGCCAGCTACAGGGGGAACACTGAAGCTTTCTTT
CASYRGNTEAFF
>TRBJ1-5|TRBV7-8|TRBD1|NA
TGTGCCAGCAGCCCCTTGACAGGGGTTGGGCATCCCCAGCATTTT
CASSPLTGVGHPQHF
>TRBJ2-7|TRBV29-1|TRBD1|NA
TGCAGCACGACAGGGGGCTCCTCCTACGAGCAGTACTTC
CSTTGGSSYEQYF
>TRBJ2-5|TRBV3-1/TRBV3-2|TRBD1|NA
TGTGCCAGCAGCCCAATGACAGGGGGACGAGAGACCCAGTACTTC
CASSPMTGGRETQYF
>TRBJ2-7|TRBV7-9|TRBD2|few
TGTGCCAGCAGATTGACTAGCGGGGATGAGCAGTACTTC
CASRLTSGDEQYF
>TRBJ1-2|TRBV5-6|NA|NA
TGTGCCAGCAGCACCCCGTTCGGCAGGGCTTACTATGGCTACACCTTC
CASSTPFGRAYYGYTF
>TRBJ1-2|TRBV11-2|NA|NA
TGTGCCAGCAGCTTAGATATGGGAGGTTTATATGGCTACACCTTC
CASSLDMGGLYGYTF
>TRBJ1-5|TRBV2|NA|once
TGTGCCAGCAGCATAGGGTTTAGCAATCAGCCCCAGCATTTT
CASSIGFSNQPQHF
>TRBJ1-1|TRBV20-1|NA|NA
TGCAGTGCCCTGCGTGGCACTGAAGCTTTCTTT
CSALRGTEAFF
>TRBJ1-5|TRBV23-1|NA|few
TGCGCCAGCAGTCAGGAACAGGGCTATCTTCAGCCCCAGCATTTT
CASSQEQGYLQPQHF
>TRBJ2-6|TRBV19|NA|NA
TGTGCCAGTAGGGGACCGAGTGTCTCTGGGGCCAACGTCCTGACTTTC
CASRGPSVSGANVLTF
>TRBJ2-5|TRBV14|NA|NA
TGTGCCAGCAGCCAATATACGACAGGACACGCAACCCAGTACTTC
CASSQYTTGHATQYF
>TRBJ2-1|TRBV7-9|NA|once
TGTGCCAGCAGCCCCGGACTGACTAATGAGCAGTTCTTC
CASSPGLTNEQFF
>TRBJ2-2|TRBV11-2|NA|once
TGTGCCAGCAGCCCCCGCCCCTCCTTGTACGCGAACACCGGGGAGCTGTTTTTT
CASSPRPSLYANTGELFF
>TRBJ2-5|TRBV5-4|NA|NA
TGTGCCAGCAGCTTGGCCCCCCGGGAGACCCAGTACTTC
CASSLAPRETQYF
>TRBJ1-6|TRBV19|NA|few
TGTGCCAGTAGTATGTTCGCCGGGGGGAATTCACCCCTCCACTTT
CASSMFAGGNSPLHF
>TRBJ1-2|TRBV28|NA|NA
TGTGCCAGCAGTTTAGTACGGGGACGCGGCTACACCTTC
CASSLVRGRGYTF
>TRBJ1-4|TRBV28|NA|NA
TGTGCCAGCTTTTTTAATGAAAAACTGTTTTTT
CASFFNEKLFF